One sample yielded the 7 T cell receptor beta chains listed below, sequenced in a study of blood T cell repertoires in COVID-19. Only in-frame clones appear in the TCRdb table, and some are missing; sequencing was by immunoSEQ multiplex PCR. The sample holds around 310,000 clones; 88% are singletons and the top ten take about 4.7%. The sequenced sample was PBMCs or T cells enriched from blood (not recorded which). These TCRs come from a man aged 30 to 39 who had recovered from COVID-19.

This clone was counted only a few times. The chain joins TRBV4-1 to TRBJ2-3; the D gene is possibly TRBD2 (5 bases). The CDR3 totals 17 residues. V lost 1 base and J lost 1, with 15 bases in between. In germline, CDR1 is MGHRA, CDR2 YSYEKL. DNA of the CDR3: TGCGCCAGCAGCCAAGGGGAGATAGGCGTCCGCACAGATACGCAGTATTTT. This translates into CASSQGEIGVRTDTQYF.

This clone was seen a single time. Within the sample, other DNA sequences also encode this same CDR3. The rearrangement joins TRBV18 to TRBJ1-5; D is perhaps TRBD1 (5 bases). Looked up from germline, CDR1 is KGHSH and CDR2 is LQKENI. The CDR3 loop spans 14 amino acids. V lost 4 bases to trimming and J lost 0 bases, with 7 bases between them. CDR3 bases: TGTGCCAGCTCACGTCAGGGTAGCAATCAGCCCCAGCATTTT. It is translated as CASSRQGSNQPQHF.

The chain uses TRBV6-5 and TRBJ1-4; possibly TRBD1 for D (5 bases). V shed 2 bases and J shed 7 bases, with 14 bases lying between them. Germline V CDR1 and CDR2: MNHEY, SVGAGI. The CDR3 contains 15 residues. The CDR3 nucleotides are TGTGCCAGCAGTTACACCGGGACTATGGGTGAAAAACTGTTTTTT. This translates into CASSYTGTMGEKLFF.

The V call is TRBV5-4, the J call TRBJ1-6; D unresolved. The CDR3 is 15 residues long. Germline V gene data show CDR1 as SGHNT and CDR2 as YYREEE (reference sequence). The V end lost 1 base, the J end lost 9 bases, and 14 bases lay between the germline ends. The chain's CDR3 is CASSLPAGRGSPLHF. The CDR3 DNA reads TGTGCCAGCAGCTTGCCGGCAGGTCGGGGTTCACCCCTCCACTTT.

The V call is TRBV18, the J call TRBJ1-1; 9 positions match TRBD1. V lost 6 bases, J lost 5 bases, and 4 bases stayed unmatched. Germline CDR1 KGHSH, CDR2 LQKENI. The CDR3 totals 13 residues. CDR3 DNA: TGTGCCAGCTCGGCGGGACAGGGAACTGAAGCTTTCTTT. Protein: CASSAGQGTEAFF. The whole variable domain, filled in from reference TRBV18 and TRBJ1-1, reads NAGVMQNPRHLVRRRGQEARLRCSPMKGHSHVYWYRQLPEEGLKFMVYLQKENIIDESGMPKERFSAEFPKEGPSILRIQQVVRGDSAAYFCASSAGQGTEAFFGQGTRLTVV.

This clone was detected once. The gene calls are TRBV19 and TRBJ1-2; TRBD1 matches at 9 bases. V dropped 7 bases and J dropped 8; count of bases not matched to a gene: 8. Germline CDR1 and CDR2: LNHDA and SQIVND (reference sequence). The CDR3 is made up of 13 amino acids. The CDR3 loop is CASNFPGQGGYTF. The CDR3 region has the DNA TGTGCCAGTAATTTTCCGGGACAGGGCGGCTACACCTTC. The full variable domain, its missing parts supplied by reference TRBV19 and TRBJ1-2, is DGGITQSPKYLFRKEGQNVTLSCEQNLNHDAMYWYRQDPGQGLRLIYYSQIVNDFQKGDIAEGYSVSREKKESFPLTVTSAQKNPTAFYLCASNFPGQGGYTFGSGTRLTVV.

The chain is built from TRBV14 and TRBJ1-3, with TRBD1 identical over 8 bases. The CDR3 extends over 21 amino acids. V lost 1 base and J lost 2; bases outside the gene matches: 19. In germline, CDR1 is SGHDN, CDR2 FVKESK. The CDR3 DNA reads as TGTGCCAGCAGCCAAGGGAAAGTAAGTTGGGGAACAGGGGGTCCTGGAAACACCATATATTTT. This sequence encodes CASSQGKVSWGTGGPGNTIYF.